There are many counts of the clone carrying this T cell receptor (beta chain). Its antigen is not identified. The source of the sample is a study of T cells in localized non-small cell lung cancer. The CDR3 contains 14 residues. CDR1 and CDR2 (germline): SNHLY, FYNNEI. Trimming took off 7 bases at V and 7 bases at J, with 19 bases between the two ends. Overall study findings and caveats: Turning up in adjacent lung were a median approximately 60 of the top 100 tumor clones.

Here immunoSEQ multiplex PCR was the method, and the copy in TCRdb shows in-frame clones only, minus some. This sample has tens of thousands of clones, with roughly 91% found just once. The receptor's source is a woman aged 40-70 years with stage I squamous cell lung carcinoma. The chain has TRBV2 and TRBJ1-2; D perhaps matches TRBD1 (5 bases). This material consisted of peripheral blood, taken before any cancer treatment. CDR3 nucleotides: TGTGCCAGCATCGCCGGATCCCAAGGGGCTGGCTACACCTTC. As protein: CASIAGSQGAGYTF.